One T cell receptor beta chain is described in this entry. The sample comes from a study of identical twins. Trimming took 5 bases from V and 1 from J; bases not matched to a gene: 6. Germline values: CDR1 PRHDT, CDR2 FYEKMQ (reference sequence). The CDR3 extends over 15 amino acids. TCRdb analysed the 5' RACE reads with MiXCR anew, one entry per CDR3 protein. The sample gives 230,000 or so distinct CDR3 sequences, roughly 8.7% of which show up once; less than 4% is in the top ten. Everyone who donated was a healthy Caucasian. These data were likewise used in another study, on yellow fever vaccine responses in identical twins.

The clonotype was recovered from a woman between 18 and 29 years old in good health. This sequence joins TRBV13 and TRBJ2-3; 7 bases align to TRBD1. The sequencing input was CD8+ T cells sorted from blood. CDR3 sequence reads: CASSTRGLRTDTQYF. For the CDR3, the DNA is TGTGCCAGCAGCACGAGGGGGCTGCGCACAGATACGCAGTATTTT. Full variable domain (rest looked up from reference TRBV13 and TRBJ2-3): AAGVIQSPRHLIKEKRETATLKCYPIPRHDTVYWYQQGPGQDPQFLISFYEKMQSDKGSIPDRFSAQQFSDYHSELNMSSLELGDSALYFCASSTRGLRTDTQYFGPGTRLTVL.